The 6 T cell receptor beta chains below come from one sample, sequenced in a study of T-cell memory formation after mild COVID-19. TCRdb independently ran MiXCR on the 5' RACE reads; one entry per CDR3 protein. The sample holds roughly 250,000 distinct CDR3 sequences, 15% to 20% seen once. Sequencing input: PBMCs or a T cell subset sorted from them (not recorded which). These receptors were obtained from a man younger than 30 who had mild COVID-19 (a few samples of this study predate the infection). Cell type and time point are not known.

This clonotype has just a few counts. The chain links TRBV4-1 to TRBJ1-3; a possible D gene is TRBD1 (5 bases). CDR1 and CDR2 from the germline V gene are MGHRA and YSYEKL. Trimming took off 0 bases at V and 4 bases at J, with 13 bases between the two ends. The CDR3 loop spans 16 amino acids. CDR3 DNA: TGCGCCAGCAGCCAAGAGCGGGGGGTGAGAGGAAACACCATATATTTT. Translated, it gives CASSQERGVRGNTIYF.

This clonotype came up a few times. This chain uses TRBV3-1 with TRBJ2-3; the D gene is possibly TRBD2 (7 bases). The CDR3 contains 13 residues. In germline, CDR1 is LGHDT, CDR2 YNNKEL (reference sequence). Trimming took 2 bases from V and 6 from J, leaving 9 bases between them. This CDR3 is CASSQRGADTQYF. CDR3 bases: TGTGCCAGCAGCCAACGGGGGGCGGATACGCAGTATTTT.

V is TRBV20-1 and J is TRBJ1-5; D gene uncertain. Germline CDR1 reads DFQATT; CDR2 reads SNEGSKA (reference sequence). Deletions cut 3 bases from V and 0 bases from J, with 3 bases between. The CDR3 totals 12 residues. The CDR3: CSARGSNQPQHF. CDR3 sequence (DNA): TGCAGTGCTAGGGGTAGCAATCAGCCCCAGCATTTT.

CDR3 bases: TGTGCCAGCAGTTACTCTGGGACATCGGATGAAAAACTGTTTTTT. Translated, it gives CASSYSGTSDEKLFF. The chain employs TRBV6-5 and TRBJ1-4; D perhaps matches TRBD1 (6 bases). This CDR3 is built from 15 residues. Trimming stripped 0 bases from V and 6 bases from J, with 11 bases between. CDR1 is MNHEY, CDR2 SVGAGI, per germline.

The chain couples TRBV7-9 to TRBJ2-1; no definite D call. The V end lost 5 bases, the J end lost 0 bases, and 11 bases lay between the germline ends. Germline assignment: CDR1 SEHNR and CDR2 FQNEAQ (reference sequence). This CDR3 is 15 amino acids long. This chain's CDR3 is CASSQNSRSYNEQFF. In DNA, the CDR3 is TGTGCCAGCAGCCAAAACAGTCGCTCCTACAATGAGCAGTTCTTC.

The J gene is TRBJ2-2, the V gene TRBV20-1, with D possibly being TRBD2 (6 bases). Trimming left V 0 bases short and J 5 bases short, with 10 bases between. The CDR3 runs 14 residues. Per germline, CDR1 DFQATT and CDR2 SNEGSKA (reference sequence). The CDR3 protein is CSARDTGGTGELFF. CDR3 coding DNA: TGCAGTGCTAGAGACACCGGGGGAACCGGGGAGCTGTTTTTT.